The next 4 T cell receptor beta chains were all read from a single sample in a study of naive and memory T cell subsets. The study's findings and limits: Naive repertoires, especially CD8, held a few larger clonotypes, possibly memory cells re-expressing CD45RA.

Two oligonucleotides, mixed equimolar, formed the beta constant-region primer covering TRBC1 and TRBC2. Nested alpha and beta constant-region primers with the SP2 primer drove four PCR rounds on ligated cDNA. TCRdb ran MiXCR on the UMI-ligation and nested PCR reads and lists one entry per CDR3 protein. The data show over 90,000 distinct CDR3 sequences, around 10% seen once. These receptors' targets are unknown. The sample taken for sequencing was naive CD4+ T cells from blood. These receptors came from a human donor in good health.

V is TRBV27 and J is TRBJ1-2; the D is unclear. CDR3 length: 13 residues. Germline CDR1 reads MNHEY; CDR2 reads SMNVEV (reference sequence). Trimming removed 6 bases from V and 4 bases from J, with 12 bases in between. The CDR3 DNA reads as TGTGCCAGCAGCCGTATCCTATTCTATGGCTACACCTTC. Its translation is CASSRILFYGYTF.

This clonotype has a handful of counts. This chain joins TRBV12-3 or TRBV12-4 and TRBJ2-7; the D gene is possibly TRBD2 (6 bases). The V and J ends lost 7 bases and 3 bases respectively, with 10 bases between them. The CDR3 sequence is 12 residues long. CDR3 residues: CASTMTSYEQYF. The CDR3 DNA is TGTGCCAGCACTATGACTAGCTACGAGCAGTACTTC.

The sample holds a few counts of this clonotype. The chain recombines TRBV20-1 with TRBJ1-5; 8 positions match TRBD1. With V trimmed by 4 bases and J by 5 bases, 13 bases remained unmatched. Germline V gene data show CDR1 as DFQATT and CDR2 as SNEGSKA (reference sequence). The CDR3 extends over 16 amino acids. The CDR3 region has the DNA TGCAGTGCTACCGGGACCGTCAGGGGGCATGATCAGCCCCAGCATTTT. This translates into CSATGTVRGHDQPQHF.

The chain has TRBV30 and TRBJ2-7; D is uncertain. The CDR3 is made up of 13 amino acids. Germline V gene data show CDR1 as GTSNPN and CDR2 as SVGIG (reference sequence). V lost 3 bases and J lost 6, with 15 bases in between. CDR3 region: CAWSDTTSSEQYF. CDR3 coding DNA: TGTGCCTGGAGCGACACGACTTCGAGCGAGCAGTACTTC.